The 10 T cell receptor beta chains below were found in one sample sequenced in a study of OX40 agonist ivuxolimab in advanced cancers. Some clones are missing from TCRdb's copy, which holds only in-frame ones; the method was immunoSEQ multiplex PCR. The sample includes fewer than 70,000 clones, 85% to 90% of them seen just once. The sequencing here drew on CD4+ or CD8+ T cells sorted from blood, taken in a trial of the OX40 agonist ivuxolimab. These receptor sequences come from an adult with an advanced solid tumor such as melanoma, head and neck, liver or kidney cancer.

This clone was detected once. The V gene is TRBV12-5, the J gene TRBJ2-1; 8 bases align to TRBD1. The CDR3 is 14 amino acids. The V and J ends lost 6 bases and 7 bases, in that order; junction bases with no gene match: 8. CDR1 LGHNT and CDR2 FRNRAP come from the germline V gene. The CDR3 DNA reads as TGTGCTAGTGGCCAGGGGGCTAGCCGGAATGAGCAGTTCTTC. Translation gives CASGQGASRNEQFF.

V is TRBV7-2 and J is TRBJ1-6; TRBD1 might be the D (5 bases). V was pared by 5 bases and J by 7 bases, with 12 bases between. The CDR3 totals 14 residues. The V gene's germline CDR1 is SGHTA and CDR2 FQGNSA. The CDR3 nucleotides read TGTGCCAGCAGCGCCAGGGAAAGAAATTCACCCCTCCACTTT. This gives the protein CASSARERNSPLHF.

This chain joins TRBV9 and TRBJ2-7; D possibly uses TRBD1 or TRBD2 (5 bases each). CDR3 length equals 17 residues. From germline, CDR1 is SGDLS and CDR2 YYNGEE. Between the trimmed V and J ends, which lost 0 bases and 5 bases, there was a span of 21 bases. The CDR3 bases are TGTGCCAGCAGCGTAGCGGTTGGGACGGGCTCTTTCCACGAGCAGTACTTC. As protein: CASSVAVGTGSFHEQYF.

V and J are TRBV25-1 and TRBJ2-7, with D tentatively TRBD2 (5 bases). Trimming cost V 6 bases and J 5 bases, with 17 bases left between them. CDR1 is MGHDK, CDR2 SYGVNS, per germline. This CDR3 has 14 amino acids. In DNA, the CDR3 is TGTGCCAGCAGCTCGTGGCAGGACTTTAACGAGCAGTACTTC. It encodes CASSSWQDFNEQYF.

The gene calls are TRBV4-3 and TRBJ1-3; TRBD1 is a possible D gene (6 bases). Germline V CDR1 and CDR2: LGHNA, YSLEER. The CDR3 covers 15 residues. Between the trimmed V and J ends, which lost 1 base and 1 base, there was a span of 8 bases. CDR3 protein: CASSQVTGSGNTIYF. CDR3 sequence (DNA): TGCGCCAGCAGCCAAGTTACAGGGTCTGGAAACACCATATATTTT.

This sequence joins TRBV29-1 and TRBJ2-5; D is possibly TRBD2 (6 bases). Germline lookup yields CDR1 SQVTM and CDR2 ANQGSEA. With 7 bases removed from V and 2 bases from J, the gap between germline ends came to 17 bases. This CDR3 has 14 residues. Here the CDR3 reads CSAPVTSTQETQYF. The CDR3 nucleotides are TGCAGCGCTCCGGTAACTAGCACTCAAGAGACCCAGTACTTC.

This chain uses TRBV7-9 with TRBJ2-5; TRBD2 agrees at 15 bases. Germline CDR1 SEHNR, CDR2 FQNEAQ (reference sequence). V shed 5 bases, J shed 10 bases, and the junction held 14 bases outside the gene matches. The CDR3 has 17 amino acids. CDR3 sequence reads: CASSPGLAGGLFRVQYF. The CDR3 DNA follows: TGTGCCAGCAGCCCGGGACTAGCGGGGGGCCTCTTCCGTGTCCAGTACTTC.

Details on this clone: Compared with germline, one end of the junction differs, possibly owing to a read error. This rearrangement joins TRBV7-9 to TRBJ2-1, with D possibly TRBD2 on 5 matching bases. This CDR3 contains 17 residues. Per germline, CDR1 SEHNR and CDR2 FQNEAQ (reference sequence). The CDR3 DNA reads TGCGCCAGCAGCCAAGGAGCGAGGGATAGCTCCTACAATGAGCAGTTCTTC. Amino acid sequence: CASSQGARDSSYNEQFF.

This CDR3 is CASRPTGIHEQFF. The CDR3, as DNA: TGTGCCAGCAGACCTACAGGGATCCATGAGCAGTTCTTC. V is TRBV7-9 and J is TRBJ2-1, with D maybe TRBD1 (6 bases). V was cut by 6 bases and J by 8 bases, with 14 bases left in between. This CDR3 has 13 amino acids. Germline CDR1 is SEHNR and CDR2 is FQNEAQ (reference sequence).

The V gene is TRBV14, the J gene TRBJ1-2; D might be TRBD1 (6 bases). This CDR3 has 13 amino acids. V shed 2 bases and J shed 8 bases, with 12 bases lying between them. Germline CDR1 reads SGHDN; CDR2 reads FVKESK. CDR3 amino acids: CASSQHQGIGYTF. DNA for the CDR3: TGTGCCAGCAGCCAACACCAGGGGATCGGCTACACCTTC. The complete variable domain, with remaining parts taken from reference TRBV14 and TRBJ1-2, reads EAGVTQFPSHSVIEKGQTVTLRCDPISGHDNLYWYRRVMGKEIKFLLHFVKESKQDESGMPNNRFLAERTGGTYSTLKVQPAELEDSGVYFCASSQHQGIGYTFGSGTRLTVV.